These T cell receptor beta chains were read from a single sample in a study of molecular identifiers for immune sequencing clone quantification. TCRdb re-called the PCR reads with MiXCR, one entry per CDR3 protein. The table has around 470,000 distinct CDR3 sequences, about 22% seen once. Sequenced material: naive CD8+ T cells from blood, with Jurkat cell RNA spiked in. The receptors derive from a human donor in good health. Some libraries in this study had Jurkat cell RNA spiked in. Each CDR3 is given with its conserved first and last residue. The order of the fields is V gene, D gene, J gene, clone size, CDR3 length, CDR3 protein, CDR3 DNA. D genes are given only for firm matches. Expanded clones get a size class; other rows say once, few or many, or leave the size out.

>TRBV28|NA|TRBJ2-1|many|14
CASSFRGDQVEQFF
TGTGCCAGCAGTTTTCGGGGTGATCAAGTTGAGCAGTTCTTC
>TRBV9|TRBD2|TRBJ2-1|few|17
CASSVGGTSGFYNEQFF
TGTGCCAGCAGCGTAGGAGGGACTAGCGGGTTCTACAATGAGCAGTTCTTC
>TRBV5-3|TRBD2|TRBJ2-7|many|15
CASRPVAGSSYEQYF
TGTGCCAGCAGACCCGTAGCGGGAAGCTCCTACGAGCAGTACTTC
>TRBV4-1|NA|TRBJ2-3|NA|13
CASSHTVTDTQYF
TGCGCCAGCAGCCACACAGTCACAGATACGCAGTATTTT
>TRBV7-2|NA|TRBJ2-1|many|14
CASSPVGSYNEQFF
TGTGCCAGCAGCCCCGTGGGTTCCTACAATGAGCAGTTCTTC
>TRBV27|TRBD1|TRBJ2-2|few|15
CASSPWTGVAGELFF
TGTGCCAGCAGTCCGTGGACAGGGGTTGCCGGGGAGCTGTTTTTT
>TRBV4-1|NA|TRBJ2-5|many|14
CASSPNGQQETQYF
TGCGCCAGCAGCCCAAACGGACAGCAAGAGACCCAGTACTTC
>TRBV29-1|TRBD2|TRBJ2-3|NA|16
CSVEPEAGDDTDTQYF
TGCAGCGTTGAACCCGAAGCGGGAGATGACACAGATACGCAGTATTTT
>TRBV19|NA|TRBJ2-1|once|14
CASSITERGNKQFF
TGTGCCAGTAGTATCACGGAGAGGGGGAATAAGCAGTTCTTC
>TRBV20-1|NA|TRBJ2-1|NA|13
CSARTVGYSEQFF
TGCAGTGCTCGGACAGTTGGTTACAGTGAGCAGTTCTTC
>TRBV3-1|TRBD2|TRBJ2-5|NA|15
CASSQGSGAQETQYF
TGTGCCAGCAGCCAAGGTAGCGGGGCCCAAGAGACCCAGTACTTC
>TRBV6-5|NA|TRBJ1-4|many|14
CASSYSPGDGKLFF
TGTGCCAGCAGTTACTCTCCCGGGGATGGAAAACTGTTTTTT
>TRBV24-1|NA|TRBJ2-3|NA|14
CATSGGPGTDTQYF
TGTGCCACCAGTGGTGGACCAGGCACAGATACGCAGTATTTT
>TRBV4-3|TRBD2|TRBJ2-1|NA|19
CASSRLVPGLAGAHNEQFF
TGCGCCAGCAGCCGCCTAGTCCCGGGACTAGCGGGGGCCCACAATGAGCAGTTCTTC
>TRBV27|NA|TRBJ2-5|many|15
CASSSSRDPQKTQYF
TGTGCCAGCAGTTCTAGCCGGGACCCCCAGAAGACCCAGTACTTC
>TRBV4-3|NA|TRBJ2-6|few|16
CASSQWESSGANVLTF
TGCGCCAGCAGCCAATGGGAGAGCTCTGGGGCCAACGTCCTGACTTTC
>TRBV6-7|NA|TRBJ1-5|NA|15
CASSFGRVSNQPQHF
TGTGCCAGCAGTTTTGGCAGGGTTAGCAATCAGCCCCAGCATTTT
>TRBV2|TRBD2|TRBJ2-3|NA|14
CASTIAGGLDTQYF
TGTGCCAGCACCATAGCGGGGGGGCTCGATACGCAGTATTTT
>TRBV4-3|NA|TRBJ2-4|NA|15
CASSQDRRDVGIQYF
TGCGCCAGCAGCCAAGATCGTAGGGACGTGGGCATTCAGTACTTC
>TRBV7-9|TRBD2|TRBJ2-7|many|15
CASSQEAGGPVEQYF
TGTGCCAGCAGCCAGGAAGCGGGAGGGCCCGTCGAGCAGTACTTC
>TRBV30|NA|TRBJ2-7|many|15
CAWSVEPTLYYEQYF
TGTGCCTGGAGTGTCGAGCCAACTCTCTACTACGAGCAGTACTTC
>TRBV20-1|TRBD2|TRBJ2-6|few|16
CSARATGGYGANVLTF
TGCAGTGCTAGAGCCACGGGGGGGTATGGGGCCAACGTCCTGACTTTC
>TRBV7-8|TRBD1|TRBJ1-4|many|15
CASSMLRGLNEKLFF
TGTGCCAGCAGCATGCTCAGGGGGTTGAATGAAAAACTGTTTTTT
>TRBV19|TRBD1|TRBJ2-7|NA|15
CASSITGQGAYEQYF
TGTGCCAGTAGTATTACAGGACAGGGGGCATACGAGCAGTACTTC
>TRBV6-2/TRBV6-3|NA|TRBJ2-3|many|12
CASSSWGDTQYF
TGTGCCAGCAGTTCGTGGGGAGATACGCAGTATTTT
>TRBV7-2|NA|TRBJ2-7|NA|14
CASSADGFSYEQYF
TGTGCCAGCAGCGCTGACGGATTCTCCTACGAGCAGTACTTC
>TRBV7-6|NA|TRBJ1-6|many|16
CASSSGGSPAVSPLHF
TGTGCCAGCAGCTCCGGGGGGAGTCCGGCGGTTTCACCCCTCCACTTT
>TRBV15|TRBD1|TRBJ2-5|few|17
CATSRGIGQGGKETQYF
TGTGCCACCAGCAGAGGGATAGGACAGGGGGGGAAAGAGACCCAGTACTTC
>TRBV11-2|TRBD1|TRBJ2-5|many|14
CASSSQGGQETQYF
TGTGCCAGCAGCTCACAGGGGGGACAAGAGACCCAGTACTTC
>TRBV27|NA|TRBJ1-5|few|14
CASSLILGEQPQHF
TGTGCCAGCAGTTTAATTTTGGGAGAGCAGCCCCAGCATTTT
>TRBV7-2|NA|TRBJ2-7|many|14
CASSPGTEFYEQYF
TGTGCCAGCAGCCCAGGGACTGAGTTCTACGAGCAGTACTTC
>TRBV5-1|TRBD1|TRBJ2-7|many|14
CASSWTGVTYEQYF
TGCGCCAGCAGCTGGACAGGCGTTACCTACGAGCAGTACTTC
>TRBV5-6|NA|TRBJ2-2|NA|12
CASTILRGELFF
TGTGCCAGCACCATACTAAGGGGGGAGCTGTTTTTT
>TRBV4-1|NA|TRBJ1-2|many|16
CASSQAENSEYYGYTF
TGCGCCAGCAGCCAAGCAGAGAACAGCGAGTACTATGGCTACACCTTC
>TRBV24-1|NA|TRBJ1-5|few|13
CATSDSRGQPQHF
TGTGCCACCAGTGATTCCCGGGGCCAGCCCCAGCATTTT
>TRBV13|TRBD1|TRBJ2-7|few|15
CASSEIPGQGYEQYF
TGTGCCAGCAGCGAAATACCGGGACAGGGGTACGAGCAGTACTTC
>TRBV2|NA|TRBJ1-4|NA|11
CASSEEEKLFF
TGTGCCAGCAGTGAAGAGGAAAAACTGTTTTTT
>TRBV29-1|NA|TRBJ2-1|NA|12
CSVSVVGDEQFF
TGCAGCGTTTCGGTCGTGGGTGATGAGCAGTTCTTC
>TRBV24-1|NA|TRBJ2-6|many|14
CATSQGTGANVLTF
TGTGCCACCAGCCAGGGGACCGGGGCCAACGTCCTGACTTTC
>TRBV7-6|NA|TRBJ2-3|many|14
CASSLDRSTDTQYF
TGTGCCAGCAGCTTAGACAGAAGCACAGATACGCAGTATTTT
>TRBV19|NA|TRBJ1-2|few|13
CASSPGASYGYTF
TGTGCCAGTAGTCCAGGGGCGAGCTATGGCTACACCTTC
>TRBV4-1|NA|TRBJ1-6|many|13
CASSSVYNSPLHF
TGCGCCAGCAGCTCTGTTTATAATTCACCCCTCCACTTT
>TRBV27|NA|TRBJ2-7|NA|16
CASSLSAGSIGYGQYF
TGTGCCAGCAGTTTATCGGCAGGGTCCATCGGCTACGGGCAGTACTTC
>TRBV9|NA|TRBJ2-2|NA|15
CASSPRTLANGELFF
TGTGCCAGCAGCCCAAGAACCCTAGCGAACGGGGAGCTGTTTTTT
>TRBV28|NA|TRBJ1-5|many|13
CASRINSNQPQHF
TGTGCCAGCAGAATCAATAGCAATCAGCCCCAGCATTTT
>TRBV20-1|TRBD2|TRBJ2-7|NA|12
CSATSGAYERYF
TGCAGTGCTACTAGCGGGGCCTACGAGCGGTACTTC